This TCR beta chain stems from a study of shared clonotypes between healthy human individuals. The study drew all its donors from Caucasian adults living in Nashville, Tennessee. As concerns this clone: Its antigen is not known.

Looked up from germline, CDR1 is MNHEY and CDR2 is SVGAGI. Deletions cut 0 bases from V and 0 bases from J, with 8 bases between. The length of the CDR3 is 16 residues. Findings and caveats of the study: Shared across a few donors were approximately 5% of the naive CD4 clonotypes. Generation probabilities were higher for clonotypes shared across all four sorted-subset donors than for unshared ones.

This table comes from immunoSEQ multiplex PCR, and its TCRdb copy is limited to in-frame clones, with some not included. The sample lists around 700,000 clones; around 72% were seen once. The sequence was collected from a woman in her twenties or thirties in good health. The gene calls are TRBV6-5 and TRBJ2-2; D remains ambiguous. The specimen was memory CD4+ T cells sorted from blood. Subset indicated: CD45RA-negative fraction. The DNA for the CDR3 is TGTGCCAGCAGTTACTCGTTCTGGACGAACACCGGGGAGCTGTTTTTT. Amino acid sequence: CASSYSFWTNTGELFF.